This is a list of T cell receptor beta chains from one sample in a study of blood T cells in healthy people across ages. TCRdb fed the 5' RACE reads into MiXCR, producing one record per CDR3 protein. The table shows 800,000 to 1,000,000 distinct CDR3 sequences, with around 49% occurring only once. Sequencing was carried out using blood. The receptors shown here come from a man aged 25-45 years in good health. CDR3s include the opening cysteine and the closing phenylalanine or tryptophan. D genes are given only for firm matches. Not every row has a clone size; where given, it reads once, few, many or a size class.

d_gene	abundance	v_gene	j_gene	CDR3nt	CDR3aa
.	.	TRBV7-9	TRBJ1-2	TGTACCAGCAGCGCGCACGAAACCGCGGGGGTGAGAGGCTACACCTTC	CTSSAHETAGVRGYTF
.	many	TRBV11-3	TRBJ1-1	TGTGCCAGCAGCCCACGGAACACTGAAGCTTTCTTT	CASSPRNTEAFF
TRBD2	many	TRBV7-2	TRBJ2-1	TGTGCCAGCAGCTTAGGCCCCGGGCGGGGGGGAAACAATGAGCAGTTCTTC	CASSLGPGRGGNNEQFF
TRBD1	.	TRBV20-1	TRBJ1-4	TGCAGTGCTGGCCCTGGGACAGCGGATGAAAAACTGTTTTTT	CSAGPGTADEKLFF
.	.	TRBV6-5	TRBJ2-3	TGTGCCAGCAGCCCAACACGCAGGACTACAGATACGCAGTATTTT	CASSPTRRTTDTQYF
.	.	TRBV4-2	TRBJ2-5	TGTGCCAGCAGCCAAGTAAGCGGGCTCGAAGTCGGGCAGTACTTC	CASSQVSGLEVGQYF
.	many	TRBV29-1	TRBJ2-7	TGCAGCGTTACCCTGGGACGGATCTCCTACGAGCAGTACTTC	CSVTLGRISYEQYF
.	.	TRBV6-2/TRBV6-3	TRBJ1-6	TGTGCCAGCAGTTATGCTATCGGAGGCCCTGCACCCCTCCACTTT	CASSYAIGGPAPLHF
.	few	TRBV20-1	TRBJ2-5	TGCAGTGCGCCGTCTCCGGGGGGCAGCGAGACCCAGTACTTC	CSAPSPGGSETQYF
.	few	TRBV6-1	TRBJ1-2	TGTGCCAGCAGTGAATTTTCCGTAACAGGCTATGGCTACACCTTC	CASSEFSVTGYGYTF